The 20 T cell receptor beta chains in this list originate from one sample, sequenced in a study of shared clonotypes between healthy human individuals. Here immunoSEQ multiplex PCR was the method, and the copy in TCRdb shows in-frame clones only, minus some. The sample yields 550,000 to 600,000 clones, around 76% seen once. Specimen: PBMCs. These receptors were obtained from a woman aged 40 to 50 in good health. Some clones in this sample may be carry-over from other donors' samples.

CDR3: CASSLGGAAGREQYF. The CDR3 coding sequence is TGTGCCAGCAGTTTGGGCGGTGCGGCGGGACGGGAGCAGTACTTC. The chain joins TRBV28 to TRBJ2-7; TRBD2 might be the D (6 bases). The CDR3 covers 15 residues. Trimming removed 3 bases from V and 7 bases from J, with 19 bases in between. CDR1 MDHEN and CDR2 SYDVKM come from the germline V gene. The full variable domain, its missing parts supplied by reference TRBV28 and TRBJ2-7, is DVKVTQSSRYLVKRTGEKVFLECVQDMDHENMFWYRQDPGLGLRLIYFSYDVKMKEKGDIPEGYSVSREKKERFSLILESASTNQTSMYLCASSLGGAAGREQYFGPGTRLTVT.

The V call is TRBV10-2, the J call TRBJ2-1, with a tentative D call TRBD2 (5 bases). V was clipped by 8 bases and J by 3 bases, with 17 bases between them. Germline V CDR1 and CDR2: WSHSY, SAAADI. CDR3 length equals 15 residues. The CDR3 nucleotides are TGCGCCAGCGGAACCGGAGGCTCGGGCTACAATGAGCAGTTCTTC. It yields the protein CASGTGGSGYNEQFF.

A remark on this clone: This sequence may be a read error, since a much larger clone differs from it by one base. The chain carries TRBV30 and TRBJ2-7; 9 bases map to TRBD1. This CDR3 region has 16 residues. Germline loops: CDR1 GTSNPN, CDR2 SVGIG (reference sequence). The CDR3 region has the DNA TGTGCCTGGAGTGTACGGGGGACAGGGAAAGGCTACAAGCAGTACTTC. It specifies CAWSVRGTGKGYKQYF.

This chain joins TRBV28 and TRBJ2-5; D is perhaps TRBD2 (5 bases). The CDR3 consists of 13 residues. Deletions cut 7 bases from V and 5 bases from J, with 14 bases between. The germline V gene encodes CDR1 MDHEN and CDR2 SYDVKM. Here the CDR3 DNA reads TGTGCCAGCACTTTCCCGGGGTGGGAGACCCAGTACTTC. Protein product: CASTFPGWETQYF.

This chain connects TRBV7-8 to TRBJ2-6; D is ambiguous. The CDR3 totals 19 residues. The ends were cut back, 5 bases at V and 0 bases at J, with 20 bases in the middle. Germline assignment: CDR1 SGHVS and CDR2 FQNEAQ. The DNA of the CDR3 is TGTGCCAGCAGCCTCTTATTATCCAGGCCTAGCTCTGGGGCCAACGTCCTGACTTTC. This encodes CASSLLLSRPSSGANVLTF.

With regard to this clone: This could be a read error, since a much larger clone is one nucleotide away. This sequence joins TRBV5-6 and TRBJ2-7; 8 bases agree with TRBD1. The CDR3 sequence is 14 residues long. The V segment lost 0 bases and the J segment 5 bases; nucleotides outside the gene matches: 4. Germline V CDR1 and CDR2: SGHDT, YYEEEE. The CDR3, as DNA: TGTGCCAGCAGCTTGGGACAGGGGCCCCACGAGCAGTACTTC. This gives the protein CASSLGQGPHEQYF.

The J gene is TRBJ2-7, the V gene TRBV2; tentative D call: TRBD1 (6 bases). CDR3 length: 13 residues. In germline, CDR1 is SNHLY, CDR2 FYNNEI. Trimming removed 2 bases at V and 3 bases at J, with 8 bases between. The chain's CDR3 is CASSESGHYEQYF. The CDR3 DNA sequence: TGTGCCAGCAGTGAATCGGGACACTACGAGCAGTACTTC.

V is TRBV6-5 and J is TRBJ1-1; no definite D call. The CDR3 has 14 amino acids. V lost 5 bases, J lost 6 bases, and 16 bases lay in between. Germline V gives CDR1 MNHEY, CDR2 SVGAGI. The DNA for the CDR3 is TGTGCCAGCAGTCCCCCGGAGGGCTCTTCTGAAGCTTTCTTT. It specifies CASSPPEGSSEAFF.

As to this clone: This likely reflects a read error, since a far larger clone is one base away. Other DNA sequences within the sample encode an identical CDR3. V and J are TRBV30 and TRBJ2-5, with D unresolved. V lost 1 base to trimming and J lost 7 bases, with 16 bases between them. CDR1 and CDR2 from the germline V gene are GTSNPN and SVGIG (reference sequence). CDR3 length: 14 residues. For the CDR3, the DNA is TGTGCCTGGAGTGCAATCGGCAACCTTGGGACCCAGTACTTC. It yields the protein CAWSAIGNLGTQYF.

The chain couples TRBV30 to TRBJ2-1; 9 positions agree with TRBD1. Germline-derived CDR1 and CDR2 are GTSNPN and SVGIG (reference sequence). V dropped 3 bases and J dropped 9; count of bases not matched to a gene: 6. This CDR3 has 13 residues. The CDR3: CAWSRDRVGEQFF. The CDR3 coding sequence is TGTGCCTGGAGCCGGGACAGGGTGGGTGAGCAGTTCTTC.

The chain combines TRBV15 with TRBJ2-7, with 8 nucleotides matching TRBD2. This CDR3 comprises 18 residues. Trimming cost V 8 bases and J 2 bases; bases outside gene matches: 20. Germline V gene sequence: CDR1 LNHNV, CDR2 YYDKDF (reference sequence). CDR3 loop: CATRRTLAGQDATYEQYF. DNA for the CDR3: TGTGCCACCCGTAGGACGCTAGCGGGCCAAGACGCAACCTACGAGCAGTACTTC.

This chain joins TRBV4-2 and TRBJ1-2, with D possibly being TRBD1 (6 bases). Trimming removed 3 bases from V and 6 bases from J, with 14 bases in between. Per the germline V gene, CDR1 is LGHNA and CDR2 is YNFKEQ. The CDR3 consists of 14 residues. The CDR3 DNA follows: TGTGCCAGCAGCCAGGGGCAGGGGAGCAATGGCTACACCTTC. This gives the protein CASSQGQGSNGYTF.

The V gene is TRBV30, the J gene TRBJ1-2; a weak D match, TRBD1 (5 bases). This CDR3 spans 14 amino acids. V dropped 4 bases and J dropped 0 bases, with 12 bases sitting between them. The germline gives CDR1 GTSNPN, CDR2 SVGIG (reference sequence). The CDR3 DNA sequence: TGTGCCTGGAATCGGGACTCAGCTAACTATGGCTACACCTTC. It translates to CAWNRDSANYGYTF.

This chain connects TRBV10-3 to TRBJ2-7; no clear D. Deletions cut 6 bases from V and 3 bases from J, with 6 bases between. The CDR3 runs to 11 residues. Germline assignment: CDR1 ENHRY and CDR2 SYGVKD. CDR3 coding DNA: TGTGCCATCAGGGCAGGCTACGAGCAGTACTTC. This encodes CAIRAGYEQYF.

The chain has TRBV18 and TRBJ2-1, with 13 nucleotides matching TRBD2. J lost 0 bases, V lost 6 bases, and 11 bases had no gene match. CDR1 and CDR2 (germline): KGHSH, LQKENI. The CDR3 is 19 residues long. The CDR3 protein is CASSLRTSGSDDSYNEQFF. For the CDR3, the DNA is TGTGCCAGCTCTCTCAGGACTAGCGGGAGCGATGACTCCTACAATGAGCAGTTCTTC.

This clone has a handful of counts. A much larger clone differs by one base, so this may be a read error. Other DNA sequences of this sample code for an identical CDR3. The V gene is TRBV5-8, the J gene TRBJ2-7, with D perhaps TRBD2 (6 bases). Germline V gene sequence: CDR1 SGHTS, CDR2 YDEGEE. V was cut by 4 bases and J by 4 bases, with 6 bases left in between. The CDR3 length is 11 residues. CDR3 in amino acids: CASSRGYEQYF. The CDR3 DNA reads as TGTGCCAGCAGCCGGGGGTACGAGCAGTACTTC.

The chain is built from TRBV28 and TRBJ1-1, with 9 bases lining up with TRBD1. The CDR3 length is 14 residues. CDR1 and CDR2 (germline): MDHEN, SYDVKM. V shed 5 bases and J 2 bases; nucleotides not matched to a gene: 3. The CDR3 loop reads CASSQTGGNTEAFF. The CDR3 coding sequence is TGTGCCAGCAGTCAAACAGGGGGCAACACTGAAGCTTTCTTT.

The gene calls are TRBV5-4 and TRBJ2-5, with a tentative D call TRBD2 (6 bases). Trimming removed 5 bases at V and 3 bases at J, with 14 bases between. Germline-derived CDR1 and CDR2 are SGHNT and YYREEE (reference sequence). The CDR3 sequence is 14 residues long. Here the CDR3 reads CASRDASGEETQYF. The CDR3 coding sequence is TGTGCCAGCAGAGACGCTTCGGGGGAAGAGACCCAGTACTTC.

The genes are TRBV28 and TRBJ2-7; D unresolved. The CDR3 runs 12 residues. CDR1 is MDHEN, CDR2 SYDVKM, per germline. V lost 6 bases to trimming and J lost 2 bases, with 8 bases between them. This CDR3 reads CASSPTPYEQYF. In DNA, the CDR3 is TGTGCCAGCAGCCCCACTCCCTACGAGCAGTACTTC.

CDR3 DNA: TGTGCCAGCAGCTTGGGGGGGGATCCTTTGAATGAGCAGTTCTTC. It is translated as CASSLGGDPLNEQFF. The chain has TRBV5-4 and TRBJ2-1, with D tentatively TRBD2 (6 bases). Germline V CDR1 and CDR2: SGHNT, YYREEE (reference sequence). V was pared by 0 bases and J by 7 bases, with 14 bases between. This CDR3 spans 15 amino acids.